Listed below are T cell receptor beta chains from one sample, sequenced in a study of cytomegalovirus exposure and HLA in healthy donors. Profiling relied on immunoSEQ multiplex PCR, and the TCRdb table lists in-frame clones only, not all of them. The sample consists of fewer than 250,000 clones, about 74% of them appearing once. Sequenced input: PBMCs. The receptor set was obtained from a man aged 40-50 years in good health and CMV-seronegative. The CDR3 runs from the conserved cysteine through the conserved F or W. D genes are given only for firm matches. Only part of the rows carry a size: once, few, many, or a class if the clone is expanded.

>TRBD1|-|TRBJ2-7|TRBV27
CASRGTGALNEQYF
TGTGCCAGCAGGGGGACAGGGGCTTTGAACGAGCAGTACTTC
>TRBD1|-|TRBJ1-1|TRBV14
CASSQEVPLTGLRTEAFF
TGTGCCAGCAGCCAAGAGGTCCCCCTGACAGGGTTGAGGACTGAAGCTTTCTTT
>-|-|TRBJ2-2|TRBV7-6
CASSLATGELFF
TGTGCCAGCAGCTTAGCGACAGGGGAGCTGTTTTTT
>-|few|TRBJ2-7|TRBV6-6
CASRDSSYEQYF
TGTGCCAGCAGGGACAGCTCCTACGAGCAGTACTTC
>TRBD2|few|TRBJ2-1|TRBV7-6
CASSPSSGSYNEQFF
TGTGCCAGCAGCCCTTCTAGCGGGAGCTACAATGAGCAGTTCTTC
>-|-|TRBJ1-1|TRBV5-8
CASSPRQDTEAFF
TGTGCCAGCAGCCCTCGACAAGACACTGAAGCTTTCTTT
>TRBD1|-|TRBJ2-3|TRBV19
CASSSLGQNLDTQYF
TGTGCCAGTAGTTCTTTGGGACAGAACTTAGATACGCAGTATTTT
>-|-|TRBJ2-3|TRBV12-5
CASGLSTDTQYF
TGTGCTAGTGGCCTAAGCACAGATACGCAGTATTTT
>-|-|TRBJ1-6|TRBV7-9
CASSRGARSYNSPLHF
TGTGCCAGCAGCCGTGGTGCTAGGTCCTATAATTCACCCCTCCACTTT
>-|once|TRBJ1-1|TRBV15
CATSRRWNTEAFF
TGTGCCACCAGCAGACGGTGGAACACTGAAGCTTTCTTT
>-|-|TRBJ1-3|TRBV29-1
CSVVSSSGNTIYF
TGCAGCGTTGTATCCAGTTCTGGAAACACCATATATTTT
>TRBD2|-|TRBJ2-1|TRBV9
CASSPDGLSGGPYNEQFF
TGTGCCAGCAGCCCGGACGGACTAAGCGGGGGCCCCTACAATGAGCAGTTCTTC
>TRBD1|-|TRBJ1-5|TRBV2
CASAKRQGHQPQHF
TGTGCCAGCGCGAAACGACAGGGTCATCAGCCCCAGCATTTT
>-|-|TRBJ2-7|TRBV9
CASSRTGKFDEQYF
TGTGCCAGCAGCAGGACTGGGAAATTCGACGAGCAGTACTTC
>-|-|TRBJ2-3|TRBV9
CATSRDGTSTDTQYF
TGTGCCACCTCAAGGGACGGGACTAGCACAGATACGCAGTATTTT
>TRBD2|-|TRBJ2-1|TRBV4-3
CASSQVPESGTSRVF
TGCGCCAGCAGCCAAGTACCGGAAAGTGGGACTAGCAGAGTCTTC
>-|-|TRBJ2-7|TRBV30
CAWSKGGEQYF
TGTGCCTGGAGTAAGGGAGGCGAGCAGTACTTC
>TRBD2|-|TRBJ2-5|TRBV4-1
CASSHGLAGVETQYF
TGCGCCAGCAGCCATGGACTAGCGGGAGTAGAGACCCAGTACTTC
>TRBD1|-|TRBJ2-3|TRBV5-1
CASSRFGQGGEDTQYF
TGCGCCAGCAGCCGCTTCGGACAGGGGGGCGAAGATACGCAGTATTTT
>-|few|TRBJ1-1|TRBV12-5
CASGLVLSGNTEAFF
TGTGCTAGTGGTTTGGTACTCTCGGGGAACACTGAAGCTTTCTTT
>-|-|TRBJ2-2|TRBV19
CASSIGRRAGELFF
TGTGCCAGTAGTATAGGTCGGAGGGCCGGGGAGCTGTTTTTT
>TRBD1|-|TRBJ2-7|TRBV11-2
CASSLETGVFYEQYF
TGTGCCAGCAGCTTAGAAACAGGGGTCTTCTACGAGCAGTACTTC
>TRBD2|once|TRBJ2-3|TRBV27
CASSLSPPLAGVEDTQYF
TGTGCCAGCAGTTTAAGCCCCCCGCTAGCGGGAGTAGAAGATACGCAGTATTTT